This section outlines one T cell receptor (beta chain) sequence together with its context. The target antigen is unknown. At one boundary the junction diverges from the germline segment, which might be a read error. Individually, TCR cDNA molecules were each labelled with a unique molecular identifier. One entry per CDR3 protein, called by TCRdb with MiXCR from the 5' RACE reads. The data contain about 13,000 distinct CDR3 sequences, over 3% of them seen just once; the ten biggest clones take up 17%. Germline CDR1 reads SGHRS; CDR2 reads YFSETQ. The CDR3 is 13 residues long. Time point given: sample taken at primary tumor resection. This sample is part of a study of spatial heterogeneity in lung cancer. Findings and limits, study-wide: How many expanded intratumoral alpha and beta TCRs were present tracked the tumor mutation count, which was a count of nonsynonymous mutations. Of tumor T cells, an estimated coverage of around 7% was reached for alpha chains and roughly 12% for beta chains.

This chain uses TRBV5-1 with TRBJ1-6; no reliable D call. Sequences were derived from lung tumor tissue, sampled at surgery. The origin of this receptor is a male donor with early-stage non-small cell lung cancer. This chain's CDR3 is CARSLEVDSPFHF. The DNA of the CDR3 is TGCGCCAGGAGCTTGGAGGTGGATTCACCCTTCCACTTT.